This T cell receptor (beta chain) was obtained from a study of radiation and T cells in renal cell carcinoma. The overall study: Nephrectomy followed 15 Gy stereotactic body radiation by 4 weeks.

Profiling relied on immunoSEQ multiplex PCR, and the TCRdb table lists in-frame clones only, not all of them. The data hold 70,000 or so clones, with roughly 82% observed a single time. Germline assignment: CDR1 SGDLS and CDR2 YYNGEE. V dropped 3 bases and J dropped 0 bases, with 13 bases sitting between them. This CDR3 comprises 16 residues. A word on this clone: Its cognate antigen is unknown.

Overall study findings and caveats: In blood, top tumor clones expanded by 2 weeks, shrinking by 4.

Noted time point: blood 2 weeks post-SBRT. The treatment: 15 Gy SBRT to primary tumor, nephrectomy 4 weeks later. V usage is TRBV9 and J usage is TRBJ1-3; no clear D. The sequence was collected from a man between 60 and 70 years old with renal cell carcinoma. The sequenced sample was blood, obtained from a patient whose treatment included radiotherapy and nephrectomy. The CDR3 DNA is TGTGCCAGCAGCGATTCAGGCCCGGCCTCTGGAAACACCATATATTTT. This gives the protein CASSDSGPASGNTIYF.